Listed below are T cell receptor beta chains from one sample, sequenced in a study of blood T cell repertoires in COVID-19. Profiling relied on immunoSEQ multiplex PCR, and the TCRdb table lists in-frame clones only, not all of them. The data hold around 230,000 clones, with around 85% observed a single time. Specimen: peripheral blood. Receptors were obtained from a woman of 80 years or more with acute or convalescent COVID-19. The conserved cysteine and the conserved F or W are not part of the CDR3 here. A D gene is named only where the DNA matches it firmly.

V: TRBV7-6
D: TRBD2
CDR3: ASSLDHGTSGGEQF

V: TRBV5-1
D: TRBD1
CDR3: ASSSQPPGQGTDTQY

V: TRBV2
D: -
CDR3: ASSGQMGNQPQH

V: TRBV19
D: -
CDR3: ASSLPGTQNTEAF

V: TRBV2
D: -
CDR3: ASRPLGGKLF

V: TRBV28
D: TRBD1
CDR3: AINNRGLSYEQY

V: TRBV6-5
D: TRBD1
CDR3: ASSYGTGGTEAF

V: TRBV6-5
D: TRBD2
CDR3: ASSYRPGLADTQY

V: TRBV19
D: -
CDR3: ASSIGGTAYYGYT

V: TRBV29-1
D: -
CDR3: SVLVRSRRSYEQY

V: TRBV2
D: -
CDR3: ASVLQGGEGYGYT

V: TRBV2
D: -
CDR3: ASRTEKLF

V: TRBV5-5
D: TRBD1
CDR3: ASSLATGFTNEKLF

V: TRBV28
D: -
CDR3: ASSYSVPETQY

V: TRBV5-1
D: -
CDR3: ASSPTGTRGKLF

V: TRBV6-2/TRBV6-3
D: -
CDR3: ASSYRTVHSGNTIY

V: TRBV6-5
D: -
CDR3: ASSSRSLGVNEKLF

V: TRBV27
D: -
CDR3: ASSFDRLNEKLF

V: TRBV15
D: TRBD1
CDR3: ATSSTGGEAF

V: TRBV6-1
D: -
CDR3: ASSEQGQETQY

V: TRBV19
D: -
CDR3: ASSPITGFTEAF

V: TRBV6-6
D: TRBD1
CDR3: ASSFGQGAHGYT

V: TRBV5-1
D: -
CDR3: ASSLARGNTGELF

V: TRBV5-1
D: TRBD2
CDR3: ASSLGLAGDLANTGELF

V: TRBV4-1
D: -
CDR3: ASSEGLYNEQF

V: TRBV27
D: TRBD2
CDR3: ASSPAGADTQY

V: TRBV5-5
D: -
CDR3: ASSWGPQGRRIGNIQY

V: TRBV6-5
D: -
CDR3: ASSYSPTGLQETQY

V: TRBV6-5
D: TRBD1
CDR3: ASSSPGTGNTEAF

V: TRBV15
D: -
CDR3: ATSSGGKSSYEQY

V: TRBV28
D: -
CDR3: ASSPRRVGANQPQH

V: TRBV28
D: -
CDR3: ASRLDRVNSPLH

V: TRBV11-2
D: -
CDR3: ASSLGGGSGNTIY

V: TRBV11-1
D: TRBD1
CDR3: ASSQRDRGSETQY

V: TRBV19
D: -
CDR3: ASSTSWAGYGYT

V: TRBV5-1
D: TRBD2
CDR3: ASSLTSGGFDTQY

V: TRBV15
D: TRBD1
CDR3: ATSRTGTGTYEQY

V: TRBV2
D: TRBD1
CDR3: ASSEVRQGHEQF

V: TRBV5-1
D: TRBD1
CDR3: ASSEGQRSNQPQH

V: TRBV30
D: -
CDR3: AWSTRAPRGYT

V: TRBV7-9
D: TRBD1
CDR3: ASSLPTGLVAEAF

V: TRBV19
D: TRBD1
CDR3: ASGDSYEQY

V: TRBV19
D: -
CDR3: ASSMRGGSNQPQH

V: TRBV19
D: TRBD1
CDR3: ASTPGQQNQPQH

V: TRBV15
D: -
CDR3: ATSREGQGEETQY

V: TRBV7-3
D: -
CDR3: ASSLRESGTQY

V: TRBV5-1
D: TRBD1
CDR3: ASSSAGTDGYT

V: TRBV19
D: TRBD1
CDR3: ASHSRQGAINFNQPQH

V: TRBV2
D: TRBD2
CDR3: ASSKTSGGPSYNEQF

V: TRBV9
D: -
CDR3: ASSQRGRRGEETQY

V: TRBV15
D: -
CDR3: ATSGIAQGNTEAF

V: TRBV4-1
D: TRBD1
CDR3: ASSGTPGQGLGGNYGYT

V: TRBV28
D: -
CDR3: ASSLTSGSSGNNEQF

V: TRBV6-5
D: -
CDR3: ASSYSLGGGTEAF

V: TRBV11-2
D: -
CDR3: ASSLSHGEKLF

V: TRBV9
D: -
CDR3: APRCRARQPQH